In its sample, the clone carrying this T cell receptor beta chain was seen a few times. Its antigen is still unknown. The CDR3 is 14 amino acids. CDR1 SGHTA and CDR2 FQGTGA come from the germline V gene. V was cut by 6 bases and J by 2 bases, with 10 bases left in between. This entry belongs to a study of CD8+CD57+ T cells in acquired aplastic anemia. Study-level findings and limits: Patients shared twenty-nine CD8+ CDR3 sequences with controls.

CDR3 and TCR beta VDJ profiling relied on a genomic DNA template. MiXCR, run by TCRdb on the reads, gives a single entry per CDR3 protein. The sample yields about 130,000 distinct CDR3 sequences, around 48% seen once. The sequenced sample consisted of sorted CD4+, CD8+, or CD8+CD57+ T cells (not recorded which) from PBMCs. This clonotype originated in a human donor in good health, serving as a control. This chain links TRBV7-3 with TRBJ2-2; tentative D call: TRBD1 (5 bases). The CDR3 DNA sequence: TGTGCCAGCAGATTGACAGCTAACACCGGGGAGCTGTTTTTT. Residues: CASRLTANTGELFF.